A selection of T cell receptor beta chains follows, all from one sample in a study of T cell responses to AZD1222 COVID-19 vaccine. The repertoire was sequenced with immunoSEQ multiplex PCR; TCRdb's copy has only in-frame clones and lacks some. The sample includes 120,000 or so clones, around 89% of them seen just once. The specimen comprised peripheral blood, sampled on day 0 of AZD1222 vaccination. These receptors all come from an adult in good health. Each CDR3 is given with its conserved first and last residue. Each record gives: clone size, D gene, V gene, J gene, CDR3 protein, CDR3 DNA. A D gene is named only where the DNA matches it firmly. Only part of the rows carry a size: once, few, many, or a class if the clone is expanded.

>-|TRBD2|TRBV5-5|TRBJ2-7
CASSWTSGSRGEQYF
TGTGCCAGCAGCTGGACTAGCGGGAGCAGGGGCGAGCAGTACTTC
>-|-|TRBV2|TRBJ1-4
CASTGTGNEKLFF
TGTGCCAGCACGGGTACAGGGAATGAAAAACTGTTTTTT
>-|-|TRBV7-9|TRBJ1-3
CASSSDRSSGNTIYF
TGTGCCAGCAGCTCGGACAGATCGTCTGGAAACACCATATATTTT
>-|-|TRBV6-5|TRBJ1-1
CASRSMNTEAFF
TGTGCCAGCAGGTCTATGAACACTGAAGCTTTCTTT
>-|-|TRBV5-1|TRBJ2-4
CASSQGRTLIQYF
TGCGCCAGCAGCCAGGGGCGGACGCTCATTCAGTACTTC
>-|-|TRBV7-9|TRBJ1-6
CASSSEYVALHF
TGTGCCAGCAGCTCGGAGTATGTCGCCCTCCACTTT
>-|-|TRBV5-1|TRBJ1-2
CASSLQPGDYGYTF
TGCGCCAGCAGCCTCCAGCCAGGGGACTATGGCTACACCTTC
>-|-|TRBV19|TRBJ2-1
CASSIDLGETKYNEQFF
TGTGCCAGTAGTATAGATCTAGGGGAAACTAAATACAATGAGCAGTTCTTC
>-|TRBD1|TRBV28|TRBJ2-3
CASTPGQGAGTDTQYF
TGTGCCAGCACCCCTGGACAGGGGGCCGGCACAGATACGCAGTATTTT
>-|-|TRBV9|TRBJ1-5
CASSVGPSYSNQPQHF
TGTGCCAGCAGCGTAGGACCTTCTTATAGCAATCAGCCCCAGCATTTT
>once|TRBD1|TRBV29-1|TRBJ1-4
CSVGGTGVFGEKLFF
TGCAGCGTTGGAGGGACAGGGGTATTTGGTGAAAAACTGTTTTTT
>-|-|TRBV28|TRBJ1-5
CASRGTNQPQHF
TGTGCCAGCAGGGGGACTAATCAGCCCCAGCATTTT
>-|TRBD2|TRBV3-1/TRBV3-2|TRBJ2-1
CASSQPGTSGGAYNEQFF
TGTGCCAGCAGCCAACCCGGGACTAGCGGGGGGGCCTACAATGAGCAGTTCTTC
>-|-|TRBV18|TRBJ2-3
CASSLGVGVTDTQYF
TGTGCCAGCTCACTAGGGGTCGGCGTCACAGATACGCAGTATTTT
>-|-|TRBV7-2|TRBJ1-1
CASSLSPAGGGTEAFF
TGTGCCAGCAGCTTATCCCCCGCGGGGGGTGGCACTGAAGCTTTCTTT
>once|-|TRBV19|TRBJ1-3
CASSMSLGNTIYF
TGTGCCAGTAGTATGTCTCTGGGAAACACCATATATTTT
>-|-|TRBV18|TRBJ1-6
CASSPPGGNNSPLHF
TGTGCCAGCTCACCACCTGGTGGGAATAATTCACCCCTCCACTTT
>-|-|TRBV5-4|TRBJ1-3
CASSLGSYSGNTIYF
TGTGCCAGCAGCTTGGGTAGCTACTCTGGAAACACCATATATTTT
>-|TRBD1|TRBV5-5|TRBJ2-7
CASSRRTGSSYEQYF
TGTGCCAGCAGCAGACGGACAGGCAGCTCCTACGAGCAGTACTTC
>-|-|TRBV5-1|TRBJ2-3
CASSFGGKTDTQYF
TGCGCCAGCAGCTTCGGGGGCAAAACAGATACGCAGTATTTT
>-|-|TRBV27|TRBJ2-7
CASRDLALGGIYEQYF
TGTGCCAGCAGGGACCTAGCATTGGGGGGAATCTACGAGCAGTACTTC
>-|-|TRBV19|TRBJ1-5
CATQKYSNQPQHF
TGTGCCACTCAGAAGTATAGCAATCAGCCCCAGCATTTT
>-|-|TRBV6-1|TRBJ2-7
CASSEVLRADSYEQYF
TGTGCCAGCAGTGAAGTCCTACGCGCGGACTCCTACGAGCAGTACTTC
>-|TRBD2|TRBV9|TRBJ2-2
CASSVVSSGELGELFF
TGTGCCAGCAGCGTAGTATCGAGCGGGGAACTCGGGGAGCTGTTTTTT
>-|-|TRBV10-2|TRBJ1-1
CASRGQIKRNTEAFF
TGCGCCAGCAGGGGACAAATAAAGAGGAACACTGAAGCTTTCTTT
>-|-|TRBV6-5|TRBJ1-1
CASSYSSGGDTEAFF
TGTGCCAGCAGTTACTCGAGCGGCGGGGACACTGAAGCTTTCTTT
>once|-|TRBV19|TRBJ1-1
CASTRTSTEAFF
TGTGCCAGTACCAGGACTTCCACTGAAGCTTTCTTT
>-|-|TRBV5-8|TRBJ1-6
CASSLSSPLHF
TGTGCCAGCAGCTTATCTTCACCCCTCCACTTT
>-|-|TRBV19|TRBJ1-2
CASIKSATGYGYTF
TGTGCCAGTATAAAATCAGCTACCGGCTATGGCTACACCTTC
>-|-|TRBV29-1|TRBJ1-5
CSTLTGNQPQHF
TGCAGCACCCTGACCGGCAATCAGCCCCAGCATTTT
>once|TRBD1|TRBV29-1|TRBJ2-5
CSVVQGLNQETQYF
TGCAGCGTTGTACAGGGGCTAAATCAAGAGACCCAGTACTTC
>-|-|TRBV5-1|TRBJ1-2
CASSLEGADGYTF
TGCGCCAGCAGCTTGGAGGGTGCTGATGGCTACACCTTC
>-|-|TRBV3-1/TRBV3-2|TRBJ1-1
CASSQDWGTVTTEAFF
TGTGCCAGCAGCCAAGATTGGGGTACAGTTACGACTGAAGCTTTCTTT
>-|-|TRBV3-1/TRBV3-2|TRBJ1-5
CASSNDRDGNQPQHF
TGTGCCAGCAGCAACGACCGGGACGGCAATCAGCCCCAGCATTTT
>few|TRBD1|TRBV19|TRBJ1-1
CASSPDRENTEAFF
TGTGCCAGTAGTCCGGACAGGGAGAACACTGAAGCTTTCTTT
>-|-|TRBV11-3|TRBJ2-2
CASSRWGMNTGELFF
TGTGCCAGCAGTCGGTGGGGGATGAACACCGGGGAGCTGTTTTTT
>-|-|TRBV14|TRBJ1-1
CASSSKNTEAFF
TGTGCCAGCAGCTCAAAAAACACTGAAGCTTTCTTT
>-|TRBD2|TRBV29-1|TRBJ2-1
CSVGTSGRSEQFF
TGCAGCGTTGGGACTAGCGGGAGGTCTGAGCAGTTCTTC
>-|-|TRBV6-5|TRBJ2-7
CASSVHYEQYF
TGTGCCAGCAGCGTGCACTACGAGCAGTACTTC
>-|-|TRBV7-9|TRBJ2-2
CASSLAYTGELFF
TGTGCCAGCAGCTTAGCCTACACCGGGGAGCTGTTTTTT
>-|TRBD1|TRBV30|TRBJ1-4
CAWSQGAEKLFF
TGTGCCTGGAGTCAGGGGGCTGAAAAACTGTTTTTT